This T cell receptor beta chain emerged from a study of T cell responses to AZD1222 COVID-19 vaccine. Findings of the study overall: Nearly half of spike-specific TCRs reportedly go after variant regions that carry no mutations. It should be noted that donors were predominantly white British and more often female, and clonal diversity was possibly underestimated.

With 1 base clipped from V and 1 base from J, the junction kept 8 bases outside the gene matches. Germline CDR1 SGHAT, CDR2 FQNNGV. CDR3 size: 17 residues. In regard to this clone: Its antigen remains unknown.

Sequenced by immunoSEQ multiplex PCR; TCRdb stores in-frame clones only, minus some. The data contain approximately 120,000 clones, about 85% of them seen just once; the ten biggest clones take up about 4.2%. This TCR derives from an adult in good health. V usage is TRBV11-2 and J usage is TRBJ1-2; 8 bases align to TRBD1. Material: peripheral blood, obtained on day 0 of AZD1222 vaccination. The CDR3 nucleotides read TGTGCCAGCAGCTTAGTCGGGTGGACAGGGAGTAACTATGGCTACACCTTC. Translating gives CASSLVGWTGSNYGYTF.